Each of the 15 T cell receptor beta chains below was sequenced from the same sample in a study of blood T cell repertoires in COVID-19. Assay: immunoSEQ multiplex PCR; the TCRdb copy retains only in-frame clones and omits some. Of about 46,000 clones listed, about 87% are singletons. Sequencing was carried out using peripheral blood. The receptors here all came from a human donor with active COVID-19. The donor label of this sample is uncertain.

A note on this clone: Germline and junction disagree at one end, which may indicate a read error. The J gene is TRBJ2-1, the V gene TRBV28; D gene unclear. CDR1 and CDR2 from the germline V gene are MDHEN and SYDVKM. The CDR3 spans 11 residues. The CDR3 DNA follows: TGTGCCAGCTCCCTATCCCAAACCACGGTCTTC. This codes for CASSLSQTTVF.

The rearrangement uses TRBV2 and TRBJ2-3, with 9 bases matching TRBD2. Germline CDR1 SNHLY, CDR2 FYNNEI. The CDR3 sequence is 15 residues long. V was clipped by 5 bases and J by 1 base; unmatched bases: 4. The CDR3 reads CASSPRTSGTDTQYF. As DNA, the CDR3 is TGTGCCAGCAGTCCAAGGACTAGCGGCACAGATACGCAGTATTTT. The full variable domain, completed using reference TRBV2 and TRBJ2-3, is EPEVTQTPSHQVTQMGQEVILRCVPISNHLYFYWYRQILGQKVEFLVSFYNNEISEKSEIFDDQFSVERPDGSNFTLKIRSTKLEDSAMYFCASSPRTSGTDTQYFGPGTRLTVL.

CDR3 sequence (DNA): TGTGCCAGCATTATTAGCGGGAGTTCAGATACGCAGTATTTT. It codes for CASIISGSSDTQYF. This chain joins TRBV6-5 and TRBJ2-3, with 9 bases that match TRBD2. The CDR3 extends over 14 amino acids. With V trimmed by 7 bases and J by 4 bases, 6 bases remained unmatched. CDR1 MNHEY and CDR2 SVGAGI come from the germline V gene.

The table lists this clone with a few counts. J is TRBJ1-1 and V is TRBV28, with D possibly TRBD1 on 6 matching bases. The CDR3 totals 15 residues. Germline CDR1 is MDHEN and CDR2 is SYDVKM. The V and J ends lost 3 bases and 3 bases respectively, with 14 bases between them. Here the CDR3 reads CASSFLAGAHTEAFF. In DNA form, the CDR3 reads TGTGCCAGCAGTTTTCTGGCGGGGGCTCACACTGAAGCTTTCTTT. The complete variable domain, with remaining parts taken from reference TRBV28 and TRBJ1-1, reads DVKVTQSSRYLVKRTGEKVFLECVQDMDHENMFWYRQDPGLGLRLIYFSYDVKMKEKGDIPEGYSVSREKKERFSLILESASTNQTSMYLCASSFLAGAHTEAFFGQGTRLTVV.

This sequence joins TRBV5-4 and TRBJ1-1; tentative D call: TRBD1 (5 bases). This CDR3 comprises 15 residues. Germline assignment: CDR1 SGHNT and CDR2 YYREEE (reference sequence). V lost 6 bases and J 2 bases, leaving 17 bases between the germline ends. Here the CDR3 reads CASTPRRQGNTEAFF. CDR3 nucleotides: TGTGCCAGCACCCCCCGCCGGCAGGGAAACACTGAAGCTTTCTTT.

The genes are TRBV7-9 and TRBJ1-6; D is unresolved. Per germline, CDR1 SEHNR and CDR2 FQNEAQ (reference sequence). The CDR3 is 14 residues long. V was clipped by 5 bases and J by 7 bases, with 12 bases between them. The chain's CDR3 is CASSQAGINSPLHF. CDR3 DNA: TGTGCCAGCAGCCAGGCGGGGATCAATTCACCCCTCCACTTT.

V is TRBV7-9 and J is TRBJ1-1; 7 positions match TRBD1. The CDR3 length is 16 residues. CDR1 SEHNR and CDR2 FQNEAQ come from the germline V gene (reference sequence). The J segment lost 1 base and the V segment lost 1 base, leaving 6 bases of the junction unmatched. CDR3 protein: CASSLGSGTANTEAFF. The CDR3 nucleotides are TGTGCCAGCAGCTTAGGCTCCGGGACAGCGAACACTGAAGCTTTCTTT.

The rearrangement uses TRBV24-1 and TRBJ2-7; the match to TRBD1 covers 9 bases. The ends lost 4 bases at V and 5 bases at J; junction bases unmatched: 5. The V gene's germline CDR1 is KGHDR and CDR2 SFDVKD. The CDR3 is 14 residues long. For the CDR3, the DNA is TGTGCCACCAGTGACCCCGGGACAGGGAACGAGCAGTACTTC. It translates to CATSDPGTGNEQYF.

The CDR3 DNA reads as TGTGCCAGCAGTGAACAGGGGTTGGATGGCTACACCTTC. Protein sequence: CASSEQGLDGYTF. The chain recombines TRBV2 with TRBJ1-2; maybe TRBD1 (6 bases). V was clipped by 2 bases and J by 6 bases, with 10 bases between them. The CDR3 totals 13 residues. Germline CDR1 reads SNHLY; CDR2 reads FYNNEI.

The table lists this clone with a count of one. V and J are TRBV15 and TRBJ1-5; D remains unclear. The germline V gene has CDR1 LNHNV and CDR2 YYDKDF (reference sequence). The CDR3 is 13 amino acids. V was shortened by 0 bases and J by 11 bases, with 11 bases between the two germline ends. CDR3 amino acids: CATSRDLKLAQHF. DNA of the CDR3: TGTGCCACCAGCAGAGATTTGAAACTAGCCCAGCATTTT.

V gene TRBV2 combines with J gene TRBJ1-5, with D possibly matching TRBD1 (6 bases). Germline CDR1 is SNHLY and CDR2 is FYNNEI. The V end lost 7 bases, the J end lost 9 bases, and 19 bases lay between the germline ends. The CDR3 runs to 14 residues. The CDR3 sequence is CASKREQGGGPQHF. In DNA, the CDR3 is TGTGCCAGCAAGCGGGAACAGGGTGGGGGGCCCCAGCATTTT.

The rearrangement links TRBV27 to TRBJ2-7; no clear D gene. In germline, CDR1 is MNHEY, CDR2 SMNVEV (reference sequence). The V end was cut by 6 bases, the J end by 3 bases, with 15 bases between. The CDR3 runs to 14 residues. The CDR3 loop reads CASRRATEYYEQYF. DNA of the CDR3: TGTGCCAGCAGGCGTGCCACAGAATACTACGAGCAGTACTTC.

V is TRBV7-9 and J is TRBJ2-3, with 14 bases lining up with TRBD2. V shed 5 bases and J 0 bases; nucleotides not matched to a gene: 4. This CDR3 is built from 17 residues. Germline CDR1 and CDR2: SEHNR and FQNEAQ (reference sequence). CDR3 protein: CASSKGTSGGSTDTQYF. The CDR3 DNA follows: TGTGCCAGCAGCAAGGGGACTAGCGGGGGTAGCACAGATACGCAGTATTTT.

The CDR3 sequence: CASSPSGEQQGYTF. As DNA, the CDR3 is TGCGCCAGCAGCCCTTCCGGGGAGCAGCAAGGCTACACCTTC. The chain couples TRBV5-1 to TRBJ1-2; no clear D. The CDR3 is 14 residues long. CDR1 is SGHRS, CDR2 YFSETQ, per germline. V was cut by 4 bases and J by 8 bases, with 18 bases left in between.

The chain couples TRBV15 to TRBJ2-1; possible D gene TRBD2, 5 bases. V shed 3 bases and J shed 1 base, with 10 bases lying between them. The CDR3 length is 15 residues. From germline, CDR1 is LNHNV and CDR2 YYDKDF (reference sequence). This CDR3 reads CATSRERNSYNEQFF. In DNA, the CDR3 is TGTGCCACCAGCAGGGAGCGGAATTCCTACAATGAGCAGTTCTTC. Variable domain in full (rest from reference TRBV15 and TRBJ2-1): DAMVIQNPRYQVTQFGKPVTLSCSQTLNHNVMYWYQQKSSQAPKLLFHYYDKDFNNEADTPDNFQSRRPNTSFCFLDIRSPGLGDTAMYLCATSRERNSYNEQFFGPGTRLTVL.